These 27 T cell receptor beta chains came from one sample sequenced in a study of blood T cell repertoires in COVID-19. Sequenced by immunoSEQ multiplex PCR; TCRdb stores in-frame clones only, minus some. The sample holds about 220,000 clones; roughly 85% are singletons and the top ten take 3% to 4.5%. Material: PBMCs or T cells enriched from blood (not recorded which). The receptors stem from a woman between 40 and 50 years old with acute COVID-19.

This rearrangement joins TRBV7-2 to TRBJ1-1, with 9 bases lining up with TRBD1. There are 16 residues in the CDR3. Germline trimming cut 4 bases from V and 1 base from J; bases unmatched to any gene: 7. Germline-derived CDR1 and CDR2 are SGHTA and FQGNSA. This CDR3 reads CASSWRTGVSNTEAFF. CDR3 coding DNA: TGTGCCAGCAGCTGGAGGACAGGGGTGTCGAACACTGAAGCTTTCTTT.

The chain has TRBV27 and TRBJ2-6, with 8 bases lining up with TRBD2. With 4 bases clipped from V and 3 bases from J, the junction kept 14 bases outside the gene matches. The CDR3 contains 19 residues. Germline V gene data show CDR1 as MNHEY and CDR2 as SMNVEV (reference sequence). CDR3 in amino acids: CASSSPRGGALHGANVLTF. Here the CDR3 DNA reads TGTGCCAGCAGTTCGCCCCGGGGGGGCGCATTACATGGGGCCAACGTCCTGACTTTC. The full variable domain, with the rest looked up from reference TRBV27 and TRBJ2-6, is EAQVTQNPRYLITVTGKKLTVTCSQNMNHEYMSWYRQDPGLGLRQIYYSMNVEVTDKGDVPEGYKVSRKEKRNFPLILESPSPNQTSLYFCASSSPRGGALHGANVLTFGAGSRLTVL.

The V gene is TRBV6-2 or TRBV6-3, the J gene TRBJ1-1; no clear D. The V and J ends lost 2 bases and 3 bases respectively, with 10 bases between them. The germline V gene encodes CDR1 MNHEY and CDR2 SVGEGT. This CDR3 is 14 amino acids long. The CDR3 is CASSYSAPYTEAFF. CDR3 nucleotide sequence: TGTGCCAGCAGTTACAGTGCGCCCTACACTGAAGCTTTCTTT.

This chain links TRBV15 with TRBJ2-5; maybe TRBD1 (6 bases). Germline values: CDR1 LNHNV, CDR2 YYDKDF (reference sequence). V lost 0 bases, J lost 1 base, and 9 bases lay in between. The CDR3 has 15 residues. The CDR3, as DNA: TGTGCCACCAGCAGAGATAGGGGGATCCAAGAGACCCAGTACTTC. As protein: CATSRDRGIQETQYF.

The chain couples TRBV14 to TRBJ2-3; the D is unclear. V dropped 4 bases and J dropped 1 base, with 12 bases sitting between them. CDR1 is SGHDN, CDR2 FVKESK, per germline. The CDR3 loop spans 15 amino acids. The CDR3 DNA is TGTGCCAGCAGCCCCTCGGCGGCTCGCACAGATACGCAGTATTTT. Translated, it gives CASSPSAARTDTQYF.

The CDR3 nucleotides read TGTGCCAGCAGCTTGGTCCAGGGGGCAGGGAAGCAGTACTTC. As protein: CASSLVQGAGKQYF. The chain recombines TRBV5-6 with TRBJ2-7, with 8 nucleotides matching TRBD1. Germline CDR1 reads SGHDT; CDR2 reads YYEEEE. This CDR3 contains 14 residues. The junction had 7 bases not matched to a gene; V was cut back by 0 bases and J by 8 bases.

In its sample, this clone was seen a few times. Other nucleotide sequences in the sample specify the same CDR3. The chain links TRBV9 to TRBJ1-1, with a tentative D call TRBD1 (6 bases). Germline assignment: CDR1 SGDLS and CDR2 YYNGEE. V lost 2 bases to trimming and J lost 1 base, with 6 bases between them. The CDR3 length is 13 residues. The CDR3 sequence is CASSVTGNTEAFF. The CDR3 nucleotides read TGTGCCAGCAGCGTGACAGGGAACACTGAAGCTTTCTTT.

The chain employs TRBV30 and TRBJ1-1; perhaps TRBD1 as D (5 bases). CDR1 is GTSNPN and CDR2 is SVGIG in the germline V gene (reference sequence). There are 13 residues in the CDR3. Trimming stripped 4 bases from V and 2 bases from J, with 11 bases between. The CDR3 nucleotides are TGTGCCTGGATGGTGGGGCTTAACACTGAAGCTTTCTTT. Translated: CAWMVGLNTEAFF. Filled out from reference TRBV30 and TRBJ1-1, the complete variable domain reads SQTIHQWPATLVQPVGSPLSLECTVEGTSNPNLYWYRQAAGRGLQLLFYSVGIGQISSEVPQNLSASRPQDRQFILSSKKLLLSDSGFYLCAWMVGLNTEAFFGQGTRLTVV.

The chain carries TRBV24-1 and TRBJ2-2; 13 positions match TRBD2. This CDR3 region has 16 residues. The germline V gene has CDR1 KGHDR and CDR2 SFDVKD. Unmatched junction bases numbered 0, after V lost 5 bases and J lost 1 base. CDR3 DNA sequence: TGTGCCACCAGTGGACTAGCGGGGGGGAACACCGGGGAGCTGTTTTTT. Its protein is CATSGLAGGNTGELFF.

The chain couples TRBV7-8 to TRBJ2-1; possible D gene TRBD1, 6 bases. Germline CDR1 is SGHVS and CDR2 is FQNEAQ. Trimming took off 3 bases at V and 3 bases at J, with 21 bases between the two ends. This CDR3 region has 18 residues. In nucleotides, the CDR3 is TGTGCCAGCAGCTTTAGTTTTGGGCAGGGGATGGTCTACAATGAGCAGTTCTTC. It is translated as CASSFSFGQGMVYNEQFF. Variable domain in full (rest from reference TRBV7-8 and TRBJ2-1): GAGVSQSPRYKVAKRGQDVALRCDPISGHVSLFWYQQALGQGPEFLTYFQNEAQLDKSGLPSDRFFAERPEGSVSTLKIQRTQQEDSAVYLCASSFSFGQGMVYNEQFFGPGTRLTVL.

V and J are TRBV19 and TRBJ2-2; 7 bases fit TRBD1. The ends lost 7 bases at V and 6 bases at J; junction bases unmatched: 8. The CDR3 totals 14 residues. Germline lookup yields CDR1 LNHDA and CDR2 SQIVND (reference sequence). This chain's CDR3 is CASKTGFMSGELFF. The CDR3 DNA reads TGTGCCAGTAAGACAGGGTTTATGTCCGGGGAGCTGTTTTTT.

The chain employs TRBV30 and TRBJ2-5, with D possibly TRBD1 on 5 matching bases. Between the trimmed V and J ends, which lost 2 bases and 5 bases, there was a span of 6 bases. Germline values: CDR1 GTSNPN, CDR2 SVGIG (reference sequence). The CDR3 has 11 residues. In nucleotides, the CDR3 is TGTGCCTGGAGTCCAGGGGAGACCCAGTACTTC. It codes for CAWSPGETQYF.

The chain uses TRBV24-1 and TRBJ2-1; 8 bases align to TRBD1. Germline-derived CDR1 and CDR2 are KGHDR and SFDVKD. Unmatched junction bases numbered 10, after V lost 10 bases and J lost 6 bases. This CDR3 has 14 residues. CDR3 DNA sequence: TGTGCCACGCTCGGGACAGGAGTTAGCAATGAGCAGTTCTTC. This sequence encodes CATLGTGVSNEQFF.

CDR3 sequence (DNA): TGTGCCAGTAGTGGGTCCCGACAGGACCTCTTCTATGGCTACACCTTC. Translated: CASSGSRQDLFYGYTF. The chain carries TRBV19 and TRBJ1-2, with D perhaps matching TRBD1 (6 bases). The CDR3 has 16 residues. V gave up 5 bases and J gave up 4 bases, with 20 bases separating them. Germline CDR1 LNHDA, CDR2 SQIVND (reference sequence).

The chain has TRBV5-1 and TRBJ1-1, with unresolved D. Trimming pared 8 bases from V and 2 bases from J, leaving 19 bases between. This CDR3 has 15 amino acids. Germline CDR1 is SGHRS and CDR2 is YFSETQ. Here the CDR3 reads CASHGTGLDNTEAFF. The DNA for the CDR3 is TGCGCCAGTCACGGTACGGGTCTTGATAACACTGAAGCTTTCTTT.

The rearrangement joins TRBV3-1 (or the pseudogene TRBV3-2) to TRBJ1-1, with D unclear. The V gene's germline CDR1 is LGHDT and CDR2 YNNKEL (reference sequence). The CDR3 is 12 amino acids. Trimming removed 1 base from V and 4 bases from J, with 4 bases in between. DNA for the CDR3: TGTGCCAGCAGCCAAGCTTCCACTGAAGCTTTCTTT. Its protein is CASSQASTEAFF.

J is TRBJ1-5 and V is TRBV5-6, with TRBD1 as a possible D gene (6 bases). V was clipped by 1 base and J by 3 bases, with 8 bases between them. The CDR3 sequence is 14 residues long. CDR1 is SGHDT and CDR2 is YYEEEE in the germline V gene. This chain's CDR3 is CASSLLGANQPQHF. CDR3 nucleotides: TGTGCCAGCAGCTTGTTGGGGGCCAATCAGCCCCAGCATTTT. Combining the CDR3 with reference TRBV5-6 and TRBJ1-5 gives the whole variable domain DAGVTQSPTHLIKTRGQQVTLRCSPKSGHDTVSWYQQALGQGPQFIFQYYEEEERQRGNFPDRFSGHQFPNYSSELNVNALLLGDSALYLCASSLLGANQPQHFGDGTRLSIL.

This chain links TRBV9 with TRBJ1-2; 9 positions match TRBD1. V dropped 6 bases and J dropped 4; count of bases not matched to a gene: 10. Germline values: CDR1 SGDLS, CDR2 YYNGEE. The CDR3 totals 15 residues. CDR3 DNA: TGTGCCAGCACCCTTGGGGACAGGGTGTTCTATGGCTACACCTTC. Translating gives CASTLGDRVFYGYTF.

The genes are TRBV9 and TRBJ1-1; 7 bases are shared with TRBD1. In germline, CDR1 is SGDLS, CDR2 YYNGEE. The junction had 8 bases not matched to a gene; V was cut back by 3 bases and J by 6 bases. This CDR3 has 14 amino acids. For the CDR3, the DNA is TGTGCCAGCAGCGCCTCACAGGGGTTGGCTGAAGCTTTCTTT. Its protein product is CASSASQGLAEAFF.

The V gene is TRBV3-1 (or the pseudogene TRBV3-2), the J gene TRBJ2-7; unclear D gene. V lost 1 base and J 1 base, leaving 5 bases between the germline ends. Per germline, CDR1 LGHDT and CDR2 YNNKEL (reference sequence). The CDR3 runs 13 residues. CDR3 region: CASSQAPSYEQYV. The CDR3 DNA reads TGTGCCAGCAGCCAAGCCCCTTCCTACGAGCAGTACGTC.

V and J are TRBV6-2 or TRBV6-3 and TRBJ1-1; a possible D gene is TRBD1 (6 bases). Trimming removed 6 bases at V and 1 base at J, with 18 bases between. The CDR3 is 16 residues long. The germline gives CDR1 MNHEY, CDR2 SVGEGT. CDR3: CASSSWGRYKNTEAFF. The CDR3 DNA is TGTGCCAGCAGCTCATGGGGGCGGTATAAGAACACTGAAGCTTTCTTT.

CDR3 in DNA: TGTGCCAGCAGCCCACGCCGGACACAGGGCTCCAACTATGGCTACACCTTC. It specifies CASSPRRTQGSNYGYTF. This sequence joins TRBV7-8 and TRBJ1-2, with D maybe TRBD1 (6 bases). Trimming pared 5 bases from V and 2 bases from J, leaving 21 bases between. Germline values: CDR1 SGHVS, CDR2 FQNEAQ. The CDR3 extends over 17 amino acids.

The chain recombines TRBV19 with TRBJ1-5, with D unclear. Trimming removed 7 bases at V and 11 bases at J, with 18 bases between. Germline V gene lookup returns CDR1 LNHDA and CDR2 SQIVND (reference sequence). The CDR3 extends over 13 amino acids. In DNA form, the CDR3 reads TGTGCCAGTAATGAAAGCGGACGAGAAGCCCAGCATTTT. Its translation: CASNESGREAQHF.

The chain recombines TRBV18 with TRBJ1-4, with 7 bases fitting TRBD1. V lost 2 bases, J lost 4 bases, and 4 bases stayed unmatched. The CDR3 runs 15 residues. Germline V lookup: CDR1 KGHSH, CDR2 LQKENI. The CDR3 loop reads CASSPGQANNEKLFF. The CDR3 nucleotides read TGTGCCAGCTCACCAGGACAGGCGAATAATGAAAAACTGTTTTTT.

The chain has TRBV6-4 and TRBJ1-1, with a tentative D call TRBD1 (5 bases). The germline V gene encodes CDR1 MRHNA and CDR2 SNTAGT. V lost 5 bases and J 1 base, leaving 8 bases between the germline ends. The CDR3 consists of 13 residues. The CDR3 DNA is TGTGCCAGCAGTTGGGGGGAGAACACTGAAGCTTTCTTT. Amino acid sequence: CASSWGENTEAFF.

The chain couples TRBV27 to TRBJ1-1; 8 nucleotides match TRBD1. The CDR3 contains 14 residues. The V and J ends lost 3 bases and 7 bases, in that order; junction bases with no gene match: 7. Germline assignment: CDR1 MNHEY and CDR2 SMNVEV (reference sequence). CDR3 DNA: TGTGCCAGCAGTTTCGGGACAGGTAAAGTTGAAGCTTTCTTT. Translation: CASSFGTGKVEAFF.

This rearrangement joins TRBV2 to TRBJ2-7, with D possibly matching TRBD2 (5 bases). Germline V gene data show CDR1 as SNHLY and CDR2 as FYNNEI. CDR3 length equals 15 residues. Trimming took 2 bases from V and 4 from J, leaving 15 bases between them. CDR3 protein: CASSEFGRPLYEQYV. CDR3 nucleotides: TGTGCCAGCAGTGAATTTGGGAGACCATTATACGAGCAGTACGTC.